These T cell receptor beta chains were read from a single sample in a study of cytomegalovirus exposure and HLA in healthy donors. Sequencing used immunoSEQ multiplex PCR; TCRdb keeps in-frame clones, though not all of them. The sample lists about 120,000 clones; about three quarters were seen once. The sequenced sample was PBMCs. All receptors derive from a female donor in good health and CMV-seronegative. Each CDR3 is given with its conserved first and last residue. D genes are given only for firm matches. Size values are once, few and many counts, or a class for expanded clones, and some rows have none.

J gene: TRBJ2-7; clone size: .; D gene: TRBD2; V gene: TRBV5-1; CDR3 protein: CASSLTPSGGAHEQYF; CDR3 DNA: TGCGCCAGCAGCTTGACGCCAAGCGGGGGGGCCCACGAGCAGTACTTC
J gene: TRBJ2-5; clone size: few; D gene: .; V gene: TRBV2; CDR3 protein: CASRALSGQETQYF; CDR3 DNA: TGTGCCAGCAGGGCTCTCAGCGGCCAAGAGACCCAGTACTTC
J gene: TRBJ1-5; clone size: .; D gene: .; V gene: TRBV5-1; CDR3 protein: CASSFGEENQPQHF; CDR3 DNA: TGCGCCAGCAGCTTTGGAGAGGAAAATCAGCCCCAGCATTTT
J gene: TRBJ2-5; clone size: .; D gene: TRBD2; V gene: TRBV2; CDR3 protein: CASSESGLPRLETQYF; CDR3 DNA: TGTGCCAGCAGTGAATCGGGACTACCCAGATTAGAGACCCAGTACTTC
J gene: TRBJ2-1; clone size: .; D gene: .; V gene: TRBV7-9; CDR3 protein: CASSLALGTNEQFF; CDR3 DNA: TGTGCCAGCAGCTTAGCGCTGGGCACCAATGAGCAGTTCTTC
J gene: TRBJ2-3; clone size: .; D gene: TRBD2; V gene: TRBV5-5; CDR3 protein: CASSLGLAGTDTQYF; CDR3 DNA: TGTGCCAGCAGTTTGGGGCTAGCGGGGACAGATACGCAGTATTTT
J gene: TRBJ2-3; clone size: .; D gene: TRBD2; V gene: TRBV19; CDR3 protein: CASSRGTSAYGHIADTQYF; CDR3 DNA: TGTGCCAGTAGTAGGGGAACTAGCGCCTACGGGCACATTGCAGATACGCAGTATTTT
J gene: TRBJ1-2; clone size: .; D gene: TRBD1; V gene: TRBV6-1; CDR3 protein: CASTPTGPGYYGYTF; CDR3 DNA: TGTGCCAGCACTCCGACAGGGCCCGGTTACTATGGCTACACCTTC
J gene: TRBJ1-2; clone size: .; D gene: .; V gene: TRBV11-2; CDR3 protein: CASSLDGLGGYTF; CDR3 DNA: TGTGCCAGCAGCTTAGATGGGCTGGGTGGCTACACCTTC
J gene: TRBJ2-5; clone size: .; D gene: TRBD2; V gene: TRBV4-1; CDR3 protein: CASSQEGGGRGRPNF; CDR3 DNA: TGCGCCAGCAGCCAAGAAGGAGGTGGGAGGGGTCGTCCCAACTTC
J gene: TRBJ2-7; clone size: few; D gene: TRBD1; V gene: TRBV6-6; CDR3 protein: CASSGGTGKSEQYF; CDR3 DNA: TGTGCCAGCAGTGGAGGGACAGGGAAATCCGAGCAGTACTTC
J gene: TRBJ2-5; clone size: .; D gene: TRBD1; V gene: TRBV5-1; CDR3 protein: CASSPGQGASETQYF; CDR3 DNA: TGCGCCAGCTCTCCGGGACAGGGGGCAAGTGAGACCCAGTACTTC
J gene: TRBJ2-5; clone size: .; D gene: .; V gene: TRBV18; CDR3 protein: CASSPTGSPETQYF; CDR3 DNA: TGTGCCAGCTCACCTACAGGGAGCCCGGAGACCCAGTACTTC
J gene: TRBJ2-1; clone size: .; D gene: .; V gene: TRBV5-6; CDR3 protein: CASSTLGLGGTSNEQFF; CDR3 DNA: TGTGCCAGCAGCACCCTGGGACTAGGGGGCACGTCGAATGAGCAGTTCTTC
J gene: TRBJ1-3; clone size: .; D gene: .; V gene: TRBV30; CDR3 protein: CARKEISSGNTIYF; CDR3 DNA: TGTGCAAGAAAGGAGATTAGCTCTGGAAACACCATATATTTT
J gene: TRBJ1-5; clone size: .; D gene: .; V gene: TRBV5-8; CDR3 protein: CASSGASGVGNQPQHF; CDR3 DNA: TGTGCCAGCAGCGGGGCTTCGGGCGTTGGCAATCAGCCCCAGCATTTT
J gene: TRBJ2-3; clone size: .; D gene: .; V gene: TRBV6-5; CDR3 protein: CASSQGLTDTQYF; CDR3 DNA: TGTGCCAGCAGTCAAGGACTAACAGATACGCAGTATTTT
J gene: TRBJ1-5; clone size: .; D gene: .; V gene: TRBV7-9; CDR3 protein: CASSPKGGGQPQHF; CDR3 DNA: TGTGCCAGCAGCCCCAAGGGGGGGGGTCAGCCCCAGCATTTT
J gene: TRBJ2-1; clone size: .; D gene: TRBD2; V gene: TRBV18; CDR3 protein: CASSPLAGAYNEQFF; CDR3 DNA: TGTGCCAGCTCCCCCCTAGCGGGAGCGTACAATGAGCAGTTCTTC
J gene: TRBJ2-5; clone size: once; D gene: TRBD1; V gene: TRBV18; CDR3 protein: CASSPGQVETQYF; CDR3 DNA: TGTGCCAGCTCACCGGGACAGGTAGAGACCCAGTACTTC
J gene: TRBJ2-3; clone size: .; D gene: .; V gene: TRBV5-1; CDR3 protein: CASRDGTSTDTQYF; CDR3 DNA: TGCGCCAGCAGGGACGGGACTAGCACAGATACGCAGTATTTT
J gene: TRBJ1-5; clone size: .; D gene: .; V gene: TRBV28; CDR3 protein: CASREGYQPQHF; CDR3 DNA: TGTGCCAGTCGGGAGGGGTATCAGCCCCAGCATTTT